The 4 T cell receptor beta chains below were found in one sample sequenced in a study of radiation and T cells in renal cell carcinoma. Time point specified: blood 2 weeks post-SBRT. Documented treatment: 15 Gy SBRT to primary tumor, nephrectomy 4 weeks later. The table came from immunoSEQ multiplex PCR; TCRdb's copy has only in-frame clones and leaves some out. The sample carries some 120,000 clones, more than 70% recorded once. The sample in question was blood, obtained from a patient whose treatment included radiotherapy and nephrectomy. The receptors stem from a woman in her 70s with renal cell carcinoma.

This clone occurred once. This chain links TRBV5-4 with TRBJ1-2; no reliable D call. The V gene lost 4 bases and the J gene lost 2 bases, with 12 bases spanning the gap. The germline V gene encodes CDR1 SGHNT and CDR2 YYREEE (reference sequence). This CDR3 is built from 14 residues. CDR3 DNA: TGTGCCAGCAGCCAAGAGGGCCAAAACTATGGCTACACCTTC. Residues: CASSQEGQNYGYTF.

A single count supports this clone. This chain connects TRBV5-1 to TRBJ2-3, with D tentatively TRBD1 or TRBD2 (5 bases each). This CDR3 has 15 residues. Trimming removed 0 bases from V and 1 base from J, with 9 bases in between. Germline CDR1 is SGHRS and CDR2 is YFSETQ. CDR3 loop: CASSLVVGGTDTQYF. As DNA, the CDR3 is TGCGCCAGCAGCTTGGTCGTGGGGGGCACAGATACGCAGTATTTT. The whole variable domain, remainder taken from reference TRBV5-1 and TRBJ2-3, is KAGVTQTPRYLIKTRGQQVTLSCSPISGHRSVSWYQQTPGQGLQFLFEYFSETQRNKGNFPGRFSGRQFSNSRSEMNVSTLELGDSALYLCASSLVVGGTDTQYFGPGTRLTVL.

The chain links TRBV5-4 to TRBJ1-2; D perhaps matches TRBD1 (5 bases). Germline CDR1 SGHNT, CDR2 YYREEE (reference sequence). V dropped 3 bases and J dropped 8 bases, with 11 bases sitting between them. The CDR3 has 12 amino acids. The CDR3 here is CASSSRTYGYTF. The CDR3 nucleotides are TGTGCCAGCAGCTCCAGGACATACGGCTACACCTTC.

J is TRBJ1-4 and V is TRBV16; D is unclear. The germline V gene encodes CDR1 KGHSY and CDR2 FQNENV. Trimming pared 0 bases from V and 0 bases from J, leaving 5 bases between. This CDR3 contains 15 residues. CDR3: CASSQSGATNEKLFF. Here the CDR3 DNA reads TGTGCCAGCAGCCAATCGGGAGCAACTAATGAAAAACTGTTTTTT. Full variable domain (remainder filled in from reference TRBV16 and TRBJ1-4): GEEVAQTPKHLVRGEGQKAKLYCAPIKGHSYVFWYQQVLKNEFKFLISFQNENVFDETGMPKERFSAKCLPNSPCSLEIQATKLEDSAVYFCASSQSGATNEKLFFGSGTQLSVL.